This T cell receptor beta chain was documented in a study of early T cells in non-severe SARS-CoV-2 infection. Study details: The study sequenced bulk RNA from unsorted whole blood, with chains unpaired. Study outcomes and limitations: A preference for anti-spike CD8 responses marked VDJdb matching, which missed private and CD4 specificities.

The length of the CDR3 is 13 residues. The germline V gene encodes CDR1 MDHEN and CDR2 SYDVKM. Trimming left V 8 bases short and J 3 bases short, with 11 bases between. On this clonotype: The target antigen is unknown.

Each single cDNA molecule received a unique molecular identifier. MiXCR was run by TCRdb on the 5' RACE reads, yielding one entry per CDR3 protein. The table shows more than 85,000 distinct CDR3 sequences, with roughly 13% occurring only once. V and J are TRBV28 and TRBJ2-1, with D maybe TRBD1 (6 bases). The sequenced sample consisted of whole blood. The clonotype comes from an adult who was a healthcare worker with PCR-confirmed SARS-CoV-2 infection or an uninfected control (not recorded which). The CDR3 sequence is CASEQGRYNEQFF. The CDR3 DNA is TGTGCCAGCGAACAGGGCCGCTACAATGAGCAGTTCTTC.